The present entry profiles one T cell receptor (beta chain) with its context. Its antigen is not yet known. One base away there is no much larger clone; base qualities are not given. Library creation used the immunoSEQ multiplex PCR assay. TCRdb took over this immuneACCESS table, retaining in-frame rearrangements with V and J assigned. Such tables are incomplete; in checked studies, under half of the missing clones stem from an unresolved V gene, and the remainder is unexplained. This sample is represented by approximately 30,000 clones; approximately 86% of them were singletons. The ten top clones hold roughly 7.9% of the sample. The data belong to a study of T cell changes during pregnancy in multiple sclerosis (dated by TCRdb to between 2018 and 2020). Study-wide context: The study looked at changes in the T cell repertoire across pregnancy in women with multiple sclerosis.

Trimmed from V: 6 bases; trimmed from J: 4 bases; junction bases lacking a gene match: 8. The germline V gene (reference sequence) supplies CDR1 MNHEY and CDR2 SMNVEV. From its cysteine to its phenylalanine, the CDR3 spans 14 amino acids. Of the read, only the CDR3 DNA is kept; its 42 bases are in frame from base 1. This sample comprised CD8+ T cells from peripheral blood mononuclear cells, obtained before pregnancy. This sequence uses TRBV27 and TRBJ1-1; TRBD1 agrees with 7 junctional bases. This clonotype was sampled from a female donor with multiple sclerosis, enrolled in a pregnancy study. The sequence in DNA is TGTGCCAGCAGCTCGCACAGGGGCGCCACTGAAGCTTTCTTT. This codes for CASSSHRGATEAFF.